Following are 2 T cell receptor beta chains from one sample sequenced in a study of cytomegalovirus exposure and HLA in healthy donors. The study ran its PCR with 60 Vbeta and 13 Jbeta primers. TCRdb keeps only in-frame clones here, not all; method: immunoSEQ multiplex PCR. The sample records around 130,000 clones, approximately 81% being singletons. The source material was PBMCs. The receptors come from a woman in her forties in good health and CMV-seronegative.

This clone was detected only once. This chain uses TRBV5-1 with TRBJ1-1, with 9 bases lining up with TRBD1. CDR1 and CDR2 (germline): SGHRS, YFSETQ. The CDR3 consists of 15 residues. Losses at the gene ends were 4 bases for V and 6 bases for J; bases not matched to a gene: 10. CDR3 in amino acids: CASSVTTGGIAEAFF. The DNA of the CDR3 is TGCGCCAGCAGCGTCACCACAGGGGGCATTGCTGAAGCTTTCTTT.

The V and J genes are TRBV7-8 and TRBJ2-1, with 11 nucleotides matching TRBD1. In germline, CDR1 is SGHVS, CDR2 FQNEAQ. The V segment lost 4 bases and the J segment 7 bases; nucleotides outside the gene matches: 6. There are 15 residues in the CDR3. The CDR3 protein is CASSSGQGVWNEQFF. CDR3 bases: TGTGCCAGCAGCTCGGGACAGGGGGTTTGGAATGAGCAGTTCTTC.